The T cell receptor beta chain under discussion was sequenced for a study of identical twins. Study results and caveats: There is a chance that invariant MAIT and iNKT cells partially muddied zero-insertion analyses. The models systematically underestimated how much out-of-frame TCR alpha was shared in monozygotic twins. For cord blood, abundant beta clonotypes had fewer insertions, unlike memory repertoires, which showed none.

Many counts were recorded for this clonotype. As yet, its antigen is unknown. TCRdb re-analysed the 5' RACE reads in MiXCR, keeping a single row per CDR3 protein. The repertoire includes about 150,000 distinct CDR3 sequences, under 4.5% of them detected once, and around 8% sits in the top ten. The clonotype comes from a man younger than 30 in good health. The sequenced sample was memory T cells sorted from blood.

The CDR3 region has the DNA TGTGCCAGCAGAACCCGGACAGCCTTTCCTGGAAACACCATATATTTT. This sequence encodes CASRTRTAFPGNTIYF. The V and J genes are TRBV28 and TRBJ1-3, with D possibly matching TRBD1 (6 bases). Per germline, CDR1 MDHEN and CDR2 SYDVKM. The CDR3 length is 16 residues. V lost 6 bases, J lost 2 bases, and 17 bases lay in between.